This TCR beta chain derives from a study of T cell responses to AZD1222 COVID-19 vaccine. Study background: Second-dose intervals near 4 or 12 weeks were combined.

The study, taken as a whole, reports: In the spike-specific TCR repertoire, nearly half reportedly target unmutated variant regions. Recipients of two AZD1222 doses showed rising Spike-specific TCR breadth and depth.

Produced via immunoSEQ multiplex PCR; TCRdb's table is partial and in-frame only. This table holds tens of thousands of clones, over 85% found once. In the case of this clone: Antigen specificity is unknown.

The V end lost 0 bases, the J end lost 2 bases, and 1 base lay between the germline ends. This CDR3 is built from 12 residues. Germline V CDR1 and CDR2: SGDLS, YYNGEE. This specimen consisted of peripheral blood, obtained on day 0 of AZD1222 vaccination. The receptor comes from an adult in good health. The rearrangement joins TRBV9 to TRBJ2-3; D ambiguous. The CDR3 sequence is CASSVATDTQYF. Written as DNA, the CDR3 is TGTGCCAGCAGCGTAGCCACAGATACGCAGTATTTT. Supplemented by reference TRBV9 and TRBJ2-3, the full variable domain reads DSGVTQTPKHLITATGQRVTLRCSPRSGDLSVYWYQQSLDQGLQFLIQYYNGEERAKGNILERFSAQQFPDLHSELNLSSLELGDSALYFCASSVATDTQYFGPGTRLTVL.